Listed here is a single T cell receptor beta chain. CDR1 is MNHEY and CDR2 is SMNVEV in the germline V gene (reference sequence). Trimming pared 3 bases from V and 6 bases from J, leaving 15 bases between. CDR3 length equals 16 residues. The data were obtained in a study of cytomegalovirus exposure and HLA in healthy donors. 13 Jbeta primers and 60 Vbeta primers were used for the PCR. Produced via immunoSEQ multiplex PCR; TCRdb's table is partial and in-frame only. The table records 150,000 or so clones, around 80% of them present only once. The material sequenced was PBMCs. The rearrangement joins TRBV27 to TRBJ1-6; a weak D match, TRBD1 (6 bases). The clonotype was recovered from a man aged 25 to 40 in good health and CMV-seropositive. CDR3 coding DNA: TGTGCCAGCAGTTTCAGGGGCTCGGGGTTTAATTCACCCCTCCACTTT. It codes for CASSFRGSGFNSPLHF.